Listed below are T cell receptor beta chains from one sample, sequenced in a study of HIV-infected patients and healthy controls. Each CDR3 protein gets one entry after TCRdb re-called the 5' RACE reads with MiXCR. The sample lists 5,300 or so distinct CDR3 sequences, about 8.7% occurring once. Material: blood, obtained during antiretroviral therapy. The receptors come from an adult with HIV infection. The CDR3 runs from the conserved cysteine through the conserved F or W. Each record gives: V gene, J gene, D gene, clone size, CDR3 DNA, CDR3 protein. The D gene is left open where the match is weak. Only part of the rows carry a size: once, few, many, or a class if the clone is expanded.

TRBV6-2/TRBV6-3	TRBJ2-3	-	-	TGTGCCAGCAGAATGTCCAACGCCCAGGTTACGCAGTATTTT	CASRMSNAQVTQYF
TRBV4-1	TRBJ2-7	-	medium-sized	TGCGCCAGCAGCCTGGGACTGGTCTTCTACGAGCAGTACTTC	CASSLGLVFYEQYF
TRBV5-1	TRBJ2-5	-	many	TGCGCCAGCAGCGGGGGGGCTCCAACGGAGACCCAGTACTTC	CASSGGAPTETQYF
TRBV29-1	TRBJ1-1	-	medium-sized	TGCAGCGTTGAAGAGGGAACTGAAGCTTTCTTT	CSVEEGTEAFF
TRBV5-1	TRBJ2-3	-	many	TGCGCCAGCAGCTTGGGGGTAGCGGCTAGCACAGATACGCAGTATTTT	CASSLGVAASTDTQYF
TRBV11-1	TRBJ2-3	-	few	TGTGCCAGCAGCTCGGACGGGCCCCTGGATACGCAGTATTTT	CASSSDGPLDTQYF
TRBV12-3/TRBV12-4	TRBJ1-4	-	many	TGTGCCAGCAGTTTCAACCGGGCGAATGAAAAACTGTTTTTT	CASSFNRANEKLFF
TRBV7-9	TRBJ1-1	TRBD1	many	TGTGCCAGCAGCTTAGAAACAGGGGGCACTGAAGCTTTCTTT	CASSLETGGTEAFF
TRBV7-8	TRBJ1-5	-	medium-sized	TGTGCCAGCAGCTTAGTGGCAGGGGCCAGCAATCAGCCCCAGCATTTT	CASSLVAGASNQPQHF
TRBV7-8	TRBJ1-5	-	many	TGTGCCAGCAGCTTGAAACGGACCCCGGACCCCCAAGACAATCAGCCCCAGCATTTT	CASSLKRTPDPQDNQPQHF
TRBV2	TRBJ2-7	-	medium-sized	TGTGCCAGCAGTGGGGACCCCTATACGCTTTCCTACGAGCAGTACTTC	CASSGDPYTLSYEQYF
TRBV28	TRBJ1-1	-	medium-sized	TGTGCCAGCATTGAGGACTTAACCCTGGGAGCTTTCTTT	CASIEDLTLGAFF
TRBV2	TRBJ1-1	-	medium-sized	TGTGCCAGCATTGTGGGGGGGCAGCTGAACACTGAAGCTTTCTTT	CASIVGGQLNTEAFF
TRBV10-3	TRBJ1-5	-	-	TGTGCCATCGCGCCACAGCTGGACAGCAATCAGCCCCAGCATTTT	CAIAPQLDSNQPQHF
TRBV5-1	TRBJ2-7	-	medium-sized	TGCGCCAGCAGCTTGAACACGGCCTACGAGCAGTACTTC	CASSLNTAYEQYF
TRBV28	TRBJ1-3	TRBD1	few	TGTGCCAGCAGTTTTTTTTTTGGGACAGAGCTTTACTCTGGAAACACCATATATTTT	CASSFFFGTELYSGNTIYF
TRBV6-1	TRBJ2-7	TRBD1	-	TGTGCCAGCAGTGGGAGACAGGGGAACTACGAGCAGTACTTC	CASSGRQGNYEQYF
TRBV6-5	TRBJ2-7	-	-	TGTGCCAGCAGTTACTCGCGGGACCCCCGGCTATGGGAGCAGTACTTC	CASSYSRDPRLWEQYF
TRBV5-1	TRBJ2-3	-	many	TGCGCCAGCAGCTTGGCGGGGGATACGCAGTATTTT	CASSLAGDTQYF
TRBV11-3	TRBJ1-1	-	many	TGTGCCAGCAGCTTAGGAGGTCAGCGCAACACTGAAGCTTTCTTT	CASSLGGQRNTEAFF
TRBV6-4	TRBJ1-1	-	large	TGTGCCAGCAGTGACTCGATGGGAGGGTACACTGAAGCTTTCTTT	CASSDSMGGYTEAFF
TRBV7-2	TRBJ1-3	-	medium-sized	TGTGCCAGCAGCCCTAATTTCTCTGGAAACACCATATATTTT	CASSPNFSGNTIYF
TRBV6-5	TRBJ2-1	-	medium-sized	TGTGCCAGCAGTTACGATCGGGGAGAGGGCAATGAGCAGTTCTTC	CASSYDRGEGNEQFF
TRBV5-1	TRBJ1-1	TRBD1	-	TGCGCCAGCAGCCGCGGACAGGGATATTCGGCGACTGAAGCTTTCTTT	CASSRGQGYSATEAFF
TRBV20-1	TRBJ2-7	-	medium-sized	TGCAGTGCTGCTGGACTGGACACCTACGAGCAGTACTTC	CSAAGLDTYEQYF
TRBV6-1	TRBJ1-1	-	many	TGTGCCAGCAGGGATAGGGGGAGGAACACTGAAGCTTTCTTT	CASRDRGRNTEAFF
TRBV30	TRBJ2-2	TRBD2	-	TGTGCCTGGAGACCGACTAGCGGGAGAGTTGCCGGGGAGCTGTTTTTT	CAWRPTSGRVAGELFF
TRBV7-8	TRBJ1-5	-	medium-sized	TGTGCCAGCAGCTTAGGACCGAGCAATCAGCCCCAGCATTTT	CASSLGPSNQPQHF
TRBV3-1	TRBJ1-4	TRBD1	few	TGTGCCAGCAGCCCCCGCGGGGACAGGTCTAATGAAAAACTGTTTTTT	CASSPRGDRSNEKLFF
TRBV20-1	TRBJ2-1	-	many	TGCAGTGCAGAGCAGTTAGGGGGTGAGCAGTTCTTC	CSAEQLGGEQFF
TRBV12-3/TRBV12-4	TRBJ1-5	-	many	TGTGCCAGCAGTTTCGGGGGTCAGCCCCAGCATTTT	CASSFGGQPQHF
TRBV12-3/TRBV12-4	TRBJ1-2	-	-	TGTGCCAGCAGTTCCGAACTTAACAGGGAAAGCTATGGCTACACCTTC	CASSSELNRESYGYTF
TRBV28	TRBJ1-2	-	medium-sized	TGTGCCAGCAGTTTTGAGTTGGGCTACACCTTC	CASSFELGYTF
TRBV7-2	TRBJ1-5	-	many	TGTGCCAGCAGCTTAGAAGGTCTCCGGGACCAGCCCCAGCATTTT	CASSLEGLRDQPQHF
TRBV19	TRBJ2-1	TRBD2	many	TGTGCCAGTAGTATAGGACTAGCGGGAGACAATGAGCAGTTCTTC	CASSIGLAGDNEQFF
TRBV6-5	TRBJ1-1	-	many	TGTGCCAGCAGTTACGCGAACACTGAAGCTTTCTTT	CASSYANTEAFF
TRBV5-4	TRBJ2-7	-	many	TGTGCCAGCAGAAACGTCACGATGGGCGCGACGGTATTC	CASRNVTMGATVF
TRBV2	TRBJ2-5	TRBD1	medium-sized	TGTGCCAGCACCGGGACAGGGGCCCGACCGTACCAAGAGACCCAGTACTTC	CASTGTGARPYQETQYF
TRBV5-1	TRBJ2-2	TRBD1	many	TGCGCCAGCAGCTTAGGGACAGGGGCGCTCGTCACCGGGGAGCTGTTTTTT	CASSLGTGALVTGELFF
TRBV4-1	TRBJ2-1	TRBD2	-	TGCGCCAGCAGCCAGGTTACTAGCGGGAGTGGGTACAATGAGCAGTTCTTC	CASSQVTSGSGYNEQFF
TRBV24-1	TRBJ2-3	-	medium-sized	TGTGCCACCGCTGCAGTAGCTACAGATACGCAGTATTTT	CATAAVATDTQYF
TRBV4-2	TRBJ2-3	TRBD2	many	TGTGCCAGCAGCCAAGGCGGGACTAGCGGCACAGATACGCAGTATTTT	CASSQGGTSGTDTQYF
TRBV7-3	TRBJ1-1	-	medium-sized	TGTGCCAGCAGCCCGAACTTTGGCACTGAAGCTTTCTTT	CASSPNFGTEAFF
TRBV13	TRBJ2-7	-	-	TGTGCCAGCAGCCTTTGGGGCCACGAGCAGTACTTC	CASSLWGHEQYF